This T cell receptor (beta chain) was captured by sequencing in a study of vaccination and CD4 T cells after COVID-19 (dated by TCRdb to 2021 to 2024). Looking at the study overall: In the convalescent cohort there were six males and four females, among whom were two Hispanic individuals, seven Caucasians, two Asians and one multiracial person. Two doses of either the Pfizer-BioNTech BNT162b2 vaccine (n=8) or the Moderna mRNA-1273 vaccine (n=2) were administered to participants. Post-COVID blood samples were collected from convalescent patients a median of around 96 days after diagnosis, with a range of about 30 to 161 days. The time from the second vaccine dose to post-vaccine blood sampling had a median of approximately 72 days and ranged from roughly 12 to 241 days. Culture stimuli were overlapping spike peptide pools from SARS-CoV-2 and from the common cold coronaviruses HCoV-NL63, HCoV-OC43 and HCoV-229E. As controls, cultures received a CEFX viral epitope pool (the positive control), an HIV-1 Nef peptide pool (the negative control), or no peptide at all. In more than eight COVID-19 convalescent patients and a few infection-naive healthy vaccine recipients, researchers compared the spike-specific CD4+ TCR repertoire from before mRNA vaccination with the repertoire from after. General study outcomes and caveats: Among convalescent patients, a median roughly 90% of the SARS-CoV-2-reactive clones seen after vaccination appeared only after vaccination, which suggests priming specific to the vaccine. In convalescent patients, nearly all vaccine-specific clones (304 of 307) were found to be mono-reactive for SARS-CoV-2 spike rather than cross-reactive with common cold coronaviruses. An increase in the median number of SARS-CoV-2-reactive clonotypes from approximately 20 after infection to roughly 36 after vaccination was observed, but the change was not found to be significant. The number of convalescent patients in the study was relatively small, and the study did not examine early timepoints following natural infection.

Trimming takes 6 bases from V and 4 bases from J, and the germline ends sit 19 bases apart. From cysteine to phenylalanine, the CDR3 is 15 amino acids long. Solely the CDR3 DNA is kept, with 45 bases framed from the first base. The germline V gene gives CDR1 as SNHLY and CDR2 as FYNNEI. This specimen's treatment or condition label, interpreted: 10-day PBMC culture with coronavirus spike peptide pools or control peptides (ViraFEST assay). To expand antigen-specific T cells with peptide pools and then pick out the expanded clonotypes through TCR sequencing, the study relied on the ViraFEST assay. Negative nucleocapsid antibody tests before and after vaccination confirmed that the healthy vaccine recipients had no prior SARS-CoV-2 infection. Each well held 2.2 million or so PBMCs cultured with approximately 10 ug/ml peptide pools in IMDM containing approximately 5% human AB serum and approximately 10 IU/ml IL-2. On days 3 and 7, half of the culture medium was replaced with fresh IL-2-containing medium. CD4+ T cells were isolated after about nine days of culture through negative selection using the EasySep CD4+ T cell isolation kit. Ficoll-Paque Plus gradient centrifugation was used to isolate PBMCs from whole blood, and the isolated PBMCs were then either used fresh or cryopreserved at -140C. Culture conditions were generally each tested in triplicate wells.

A word on this clonotype: Its target antigen remains unknown. Base quality data are lacking; no much larger clone is found one base away.

The library was built by means of PCR. TCR sequencing of DNA from cultured CD4+ T cells used the Oncomine TCR Beta short-read assay at the Johns Hopkins FTIC core. The QIAamp micro DNA kit was used to extract genomic DNA from the cultured CD4+ T cells. The Oncomine TCR Beta libraries from cultured CD4+ T cells were pooled using unique dual indexes and then sequenced on an Illumina iSeq 100. The authors' analysis ran thus. Non-productive sequences were removed, and CDR3s not starting with C, not ending with F or W, or shorter than 7 amino acids were discarded. The MANAFEST web application identified antigen-specific clonotypes by comparing peptide-stimulated wells against reference wells and other culture wells. An FDR below 0.05, an odds ratio above 5, and a productive frequency above 0.1% in at least two of three replicate wells were required for clones to be considered positive. A clonotype was classed as cross-reactive if the clonotype showed significant expansion both in SARS-CoV-2 spike wells and in at least one common cold coronavirus spike condition. CDR3 homology was assessed with Levenshtein distances (stringdist) and unrooted phylogenetic trees (ape) in R version 3.6.1. Starting from the raw public reads, TCRdb applied fastp trimming at Q25, assembled clones with MiXCR and retained in-frame beta chains. Each CDR3 protein gets just one entry, which takes the most common genes and DNA from the rows behind it. None of the V and J calls come from the authors' own analysis; TCRdb made them. In all, the sample holds fewer than 20,000 distinct CDR3 sequences, and around 40% of those were seen once. About a quarter of the sample lies in the top ten.

Here the sequenced sample was CD4+ T cells from blood, cultured in vitro, taken before SARS-CoV-2 vaccination. The source is a human donor who received a COVID-19 vaccine. The chain is made from TRBV2 and TRBJ2-7; TRBD1 could be the D gene, as 8 bases match. The base sequence is TGTGCCAGCAGCCTACAGGGGGGGTCTTCGTACGAGCAGTACTTC. Translated, it reads CASSLQGGSSYEQYF.